This T cell receptor beta chain was sequenced in a study of blood T cell repertoires in COVID-19. Some clones are missing from TCRdb's copy, which holds only in-frame ones; the method was immunoSEQ multiplex PCR. The table lists more than 120,000 clones, about 80% of them singletons. The CDR3 spans 11 residues. V lost 6 bases, J lost 5 bases, and 7 bases lay in between. The germline V gene encodes CDR1 SNHLY and CDR2 FYNNEI. This clone came up a few times. Sequencing was performed on PBMCs or T cells enriched from blood (not recorded which). The TCR sequence derives from a man between 50 and 59 years old in a cohort exposed to, infected with or recovered from COVID-19 (not recorded which). The chain joins TRBV2 to TRBJ2-5; D is possibly TRBD2 (6 bases). The CDR3 protein is CASRAGETQYF. The DNA of the CDR3 is TGTGCCAGCAGGGCGGGGGAGACCCAGTACTTC.